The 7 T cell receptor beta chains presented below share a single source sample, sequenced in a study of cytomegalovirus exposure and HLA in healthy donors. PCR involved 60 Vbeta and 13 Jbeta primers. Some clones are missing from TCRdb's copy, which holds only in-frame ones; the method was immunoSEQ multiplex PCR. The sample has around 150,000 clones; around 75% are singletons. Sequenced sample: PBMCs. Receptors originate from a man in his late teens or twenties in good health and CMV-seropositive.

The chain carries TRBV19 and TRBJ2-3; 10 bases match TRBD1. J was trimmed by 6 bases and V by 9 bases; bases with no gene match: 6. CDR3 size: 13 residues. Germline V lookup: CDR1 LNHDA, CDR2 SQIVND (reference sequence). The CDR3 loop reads CASGTGAADTQYF. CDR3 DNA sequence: TGTGCCAGCGGGACAGGGGCTGCGGATACGCAGTATTTT. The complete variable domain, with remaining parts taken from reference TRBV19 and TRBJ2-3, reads DGGITQSPKYLFRKEGQNVTLSCEQNLNHDAMYWYRQDPGQGLRLIYYSQIVNDFQKGDIAEGYSVSREKKESFPLTVTSAQKNPTAFYLCASGTGAADTQYFGPGTRLTVL.

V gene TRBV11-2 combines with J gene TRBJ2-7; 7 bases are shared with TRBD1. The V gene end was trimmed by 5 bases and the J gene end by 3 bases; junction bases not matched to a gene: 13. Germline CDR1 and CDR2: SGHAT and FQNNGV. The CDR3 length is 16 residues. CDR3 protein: CASSRVSGTVYYEQYF. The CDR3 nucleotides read TGTGCCAGCAGCAGAGTATCCGGGACAGTATACTACGAGCAGTACTTC.

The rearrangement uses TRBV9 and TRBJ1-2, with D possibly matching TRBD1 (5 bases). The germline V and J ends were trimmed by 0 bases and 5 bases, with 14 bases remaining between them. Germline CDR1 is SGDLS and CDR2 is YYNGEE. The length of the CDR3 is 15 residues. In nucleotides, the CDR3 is TGTGCCAGCAGCGTAGGTGGGGGGATACTATATGGCTACACCTTC. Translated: CASSVGGGILYGYTF. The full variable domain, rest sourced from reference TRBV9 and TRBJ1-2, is DSGVTQTPKHLITATGQRVTLRCSPRSGDLSVYWYQQSLDQGLQFLIQYYNGEERAKGNILERFSAQQFPDLHSELNLSSLELGDSALYFCASSVGGGILYGYTFGSGTRLTVV.

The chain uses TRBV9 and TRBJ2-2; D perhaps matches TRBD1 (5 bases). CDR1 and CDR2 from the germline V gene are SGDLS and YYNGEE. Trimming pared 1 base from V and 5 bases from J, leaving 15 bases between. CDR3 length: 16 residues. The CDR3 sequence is CASSVMSQGQTGELFF. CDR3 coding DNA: TGTGCCAGCAGCGTAATGTCCCAGGGTCAGACCGGGGAGCTGTTTTTT. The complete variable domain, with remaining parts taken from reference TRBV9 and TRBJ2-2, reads DSGVTQTPKHLITATGQRVTLRCSPRSGDLSVYWYQQSLDQGLQFLIQYYNGEERAKGNILERFSAQQFPDLHSELNLSSLELGDSALYFCASSVMSQGQTGELFFGEGSRLTVL.

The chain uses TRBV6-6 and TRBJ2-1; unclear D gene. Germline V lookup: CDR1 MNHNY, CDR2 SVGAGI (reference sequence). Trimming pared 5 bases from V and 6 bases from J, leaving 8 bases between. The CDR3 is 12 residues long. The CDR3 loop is CASSLRVNEQFF. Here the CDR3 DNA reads TGTGCCAGCAGTCTGAGAGTCAATGAGCAGTTCTTC.

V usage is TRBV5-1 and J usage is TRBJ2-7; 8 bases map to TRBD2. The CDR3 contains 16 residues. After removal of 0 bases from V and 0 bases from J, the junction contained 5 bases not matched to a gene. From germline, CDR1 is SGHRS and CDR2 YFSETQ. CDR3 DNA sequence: TGCGCCAGCAGCTTGGAGGGGACTAGGAGCTCCTACGAGCAGTACTTC. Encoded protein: CASSLEGTRSSYEQYF.

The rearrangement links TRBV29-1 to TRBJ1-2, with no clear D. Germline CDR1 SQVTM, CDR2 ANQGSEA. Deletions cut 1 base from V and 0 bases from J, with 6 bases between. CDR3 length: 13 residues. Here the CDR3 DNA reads TGCAGCGTTGAAGTCAGGACTAACTATGGCTACACCTTC. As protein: CSVEVRTNYGYTF.